Listed here is a single TCR beta chain. No cognate antigen has been identified for it. Per-nucleotide qualities are absent, and no much larger clonotype sits a single base away. This sample was taken from a study of T cell repertoires in cytomegalovirus infection (dated by TCRdb to the late 2010s). About the study as a whole: Donor HLA type was relevant to the analysis, because carriage of CMV infection together with the matching HLA type was indicated by public TCR beta signatures. Results and caveats for the whole study, not just this receptor: In both this cohort and an independent cohort of some 350 donors, the cumulative frequency of public TCR beta family members distinguished carriers of CMV infection plus the relevant HLA type. The ex vivo response was dominated by HLA-C-restricted CMV-specific TCR beta clonotypes, and the single most frequent clonotype in two of eight donors was supplied by these HLA-C-restricted clonotypes.

The germline V gene supplies CDR1 KGHDR and CDR2 SFDVKD. The CDR3 goes from the cysteine to the phenylalanine over 15 residues. Of all the DNA, just the CDR3 is kept, 45 bases in frame from base 1. The germline V and J ends show losses of 3 bases and 8 bases respectively, and no gene match explains 7 bases of the junction. Instrument used: Illumina HiSeq 1500. Through fastp at Q25 and MiXCR, TCRdb rebuilt clones from the public reads, retaining in-frame beta chains. Records with the same CDR3 protein are collapsed into one entry carrying the most frequent genes and DNA. The sample has some 120,000 distinct CDR3 sequences on record, around 10% of them singletons. The ten largest clones capture about 32% of the sample.

The clonotype originates from a human donor in good health (CMV status not recorded). Some clones in this sample may be carry-over from other donors' samples. The specimen was PBMCs, sequenced either directly or after in vitro stimulation (not recorded which). The chain links TRBV24-1 with TRBJ2-1, with TRBD2 identical over 9 junction bases. The CDR3 reads CATSDHTSGWHEQFF. In nucleotides, the sequence is TGTGCCACCAGTGATCACACTAGCGGGTGGCATGAGCAGTTCTTC.